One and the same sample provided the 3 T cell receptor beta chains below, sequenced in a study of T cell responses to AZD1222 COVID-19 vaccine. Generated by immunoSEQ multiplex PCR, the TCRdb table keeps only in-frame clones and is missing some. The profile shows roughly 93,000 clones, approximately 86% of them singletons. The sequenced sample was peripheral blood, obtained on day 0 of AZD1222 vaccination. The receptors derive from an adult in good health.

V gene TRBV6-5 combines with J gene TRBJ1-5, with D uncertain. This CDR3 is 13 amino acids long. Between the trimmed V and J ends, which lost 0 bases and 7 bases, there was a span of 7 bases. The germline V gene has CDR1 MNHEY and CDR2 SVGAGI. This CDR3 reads CASSYSNSQPQHF. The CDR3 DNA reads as TGTGCCAGCAGTTACTCGAACAGCCAGCCCCAGCATTTT.

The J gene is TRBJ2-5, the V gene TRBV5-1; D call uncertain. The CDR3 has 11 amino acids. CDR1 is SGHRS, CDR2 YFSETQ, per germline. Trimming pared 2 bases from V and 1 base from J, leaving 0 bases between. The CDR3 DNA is TGCGCCAGCAGCTTCCAAGAGACCCAGTACTTC. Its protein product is CASSFQETQYF.

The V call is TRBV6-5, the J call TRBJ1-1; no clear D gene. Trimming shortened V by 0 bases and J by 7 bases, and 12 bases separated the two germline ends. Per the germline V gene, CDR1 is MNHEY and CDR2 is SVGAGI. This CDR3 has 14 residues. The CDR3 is CASSYSQARGEAFF. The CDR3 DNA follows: TGTGCCAGCAGTTACTCGCAGGCTCGAGGTGAAGCTTTCTTT.